Below are 14 T cell receptor beta chains sequenced from a single sample in a study of blood T cell repertoires in COVID-19. Sequenced by immunoSEQ multiplex PCR; TCRdb stores in-frame clones only, minus some. The sample shows about 50,000 clones, more than 80% of them seen only once. Sequenced: peripheral blood. These receptors came from a man in his fifties or sixties with acute or convalescent COVID-19.

The chain couples TRBV28 to TRBJ1-2, with 7 nucleotides matching TRBD1. Trimming removed 3 bases from V and 0 bases from J; junction bases left unmatched: 1. The CDR3 sequence is 14 residues long. CDR1 and CDR2 from the germline V gene are MDHEN and SYDVKM. CDR3 protein: CASSFQGANYGYTF. The CDR3 DNA is TGTGCCAGCAGTTTTCAGGGGGCTAACTATGGCTACACCTTC.

This chain links TRBV3-1 (or the pseudogene TRBV3-2) with TRBJ2-7; 9 nucleotides line up with TRBD1. Trimming cost V 4 bases and J 3 bases; bases outside gene matches: 4. Germline CDR1 reads LGHDT; CDR2 reads YNNKEL (reference sequence). The CDR3 totals 14 residues. The CDR3 here is CASSRGQGNYEQYF. In nucleotides, the CDR3 is TGTGCCAGCAGCCGAGGACAGGGGAACTACGAGCAGTACTTC.

The gene calls are TRBV7-3 and TRBJ2-5, with D possibly matching TRBD1 (5 bases). Trimming cost V 3 bases and J 1 base, with 15 bases left between them. Germline V lookup: CDR1 SGHTA, CDR2 FQGTGA. This CDR3 is 16 amino acids long. The CDR3 DNA is TGTGCCAGCAGCTTCTCTTCTCAGGGTTCCCAAGAGACCCAGTACTTC. Amino acids: CASSFSSQGSQETQYF.

The gene calls are TRBV27 and TRBJ2-3; 8 nucleotides align to TRBD1. V lost 2 bases to trimming and J lost 4 bases; unmatched junction nucleotides: 8. The germline gives CDR1 MNHEY, CDR2 SMNVEV (reference sequence). This CDR3 contains 16 residues. DNA of the CDR3: TGTGCCAGCAGTTTACCAGACAGGGGCACCCCAGATACGCAGTATTTT. Translating gives CASSLPDRGTPDTQYF.

The chain combines TRBV2 with TRBJ1-1, with TRBD1 as a possible D gene (6 bases). The CDR3 extends over 13 amino acids. V lost 8 bases and J lost 3, with 13 bases in between. Germline V CDR1 and CDR2: SNHLY, FYNNEI. CDR3 sequence: CASEGGRDTEAFF. CDR3 nucleotides: TGTGCCAGCGAGGGGGGGAGAGACACTGAAGCTTTCTTT.

The chain joins TRBV2 to TRBJ2-3; 10 bases are a match to TRBD2. Trimming cost V 7 bases and J 3 bases; bases outside gene matches: 10. Germline CDR1 and CDR2: SNHLY and FYNNEI. The CDR3 length is 16 residues. CDR3 sequence reads: CASNLHSGRRTDTQYF. The CDR3 region has the DNA TGTGCCAGCAACCTCCATAGCGGGAGGAGGACAGATACGCAGTATTTT.

The chain is built from TRBV4-1 and TRBJ1-1, with a weak D call TRBD1 (6 bases). V gave up 1 base and J gave up 4 bases, with 16 bases separating them. Germline V gene sequence: CDR1 MGHRA, CDR2 YSYEKL. This CDR3 comprises 16 residues. CDR3 residues: CASSQGVGGGGTEAFF. Here the CDR3 DNA reads TGCGCCAGCAGCCAAGGGGTCGGGGGGGGCGGCACTGAAGCTTTCTTT.

This chain connects TRBV11-2 to TRBJ2-2; 10 bases map to TRBD2. V lost 5 bases to trimming and J lost 6 bases; unmatched junction nucleotides: 6. Germline lookup yields CDR1 SGHAT and CDR2 FQNNGV. This CDR3 comprises 15 residues. The CDR3 DNA reads as TGTGCCAGCAGCCCCGGACTAGCGGAAGCCGGGGAGCTGTTTTTT. Translating gives CASSPGLAEAGELFF.

V is TRBV5-1 and J is TRBJ2-5, with D uncertain. V shed 1 base and J shed 1 base, with 11 bases lying between them. Looked up from germline, CDR1 is SGHRS and CDR2 is YFSETQ. This CDR3 contains 15 residues. CDR3 nucleotide sequence: TGCGCCAGCAGCTTGATACAACCACCCCAAGAGACCCAGTACTTC. It yields the protein CASSLIQPPQETQYF.

The chain joins TRBV15 to TRBJ2-1, with TRBD2 matching over 8 bases. The V gene's germline CDR1 is LNHNV and CDR2 YYDKDF (reference sequence). This CDR3 comprises 16 residues. V was pared by 0 bases and J by 7 bases, with 8 bases of the junction left unmatched. CDR3: CATSRDLTGGKNEQFF. Written as DNA, the CDR3 is TGTGCCACCAGCAGAGATCTTACGGGAGGGAAGAATGAGCAGTTCTTC.

The rearrangement links TRBV2 to TRBJ2-7; TRBD2 matches 10 bases. Germline loops: CDR1 SNHLY, CDR2 FYNNEI. CDR3 size: 12 residues. Germline trimming cut 6 bases from V and 7 bases from J; bases unmatched to any gene: 3. CDR3 loop: CASRGLATEQYF. In DNA form, the CDR3 reads TGTGCCAGCAGGGGACTAGCGACAGAGCAGTACTTC.

V gene TRBV19 combines with J gene TRBJ2-6; 11 bases align to TRBD2. The CDR3 spans 16 residues. Germline-derived CDR1 and CDR2 are LNHDA and SQIVND (reference sequence). V was pared by 7 bases and J by 0 bases, with 2 bases of the junction left unmatched. Written as DNA, the CDR3 is TGTGCCAGTAAAACTAGCGGGAGCTCTGGGGCCAACGTCCTGACTTTC. Residues: CASKTSGSSGANVLTF. The full variable domain, rest sourced from reference TRBV19 and TRBJ2-6, is DGGITQSPKYLFRKEGQNVTLSCEQNLNHDAMYWYRQDPGQGLRLIYYSQIVNDFQKGDIAEGYSVSREKKESFPLTVTSAQKNPTAFYLCASKTSGSSGANVLTFGAGSRLTVL.

This clone was picked up one time. Here the CDR3 reads CASSFGLAGAGELFF. The CDR3 DNA reads as TGTGCCAGCAGTTTCGGACTAGCGGGAGCCGGGGAGCTGTTTTTT. V is TRBV28 and J is TRBJ2-2; TRBD2 aligns across 13 bases. V trimming: 3 bases; J trimming: 6 bases; junction bases outside the gene matches: 1. The CDR3 is made up of 15 amino acids. Germline V CDR1 and CDR2: MDHEN, SYDVKM. The full variable domain, rest sourced from reference TRBV28 and TRBJ2-2, is DVKVTQSSRYLVKRTGEKVFLECVQDMDHENMFWYRQDPGLGLRLIYFSYDVKMKEKGDIPEGYSVSREKKERFSLILESASTNQTSMYLCASSFGLAGAGELFFGEGSRLTVL.

This chain connects TRBV10-3 to TRBJ2-3; a possible D gene is TRBD1 (5 bases). Germline CDR1 is ENHRY and CDR2 is SYGVKD. The germline V and J ends were trimmed by 6 bases and 0 bases, with 13 bases remaining between them. The CDR3 is made up of 15 amino acids. This CDR3 is CAISDRQRSTDTQYF. In nucleotides, the CDR3 is TGTGCCATCAGCGACCGACAGCGAAGCACAGATACGCAGTATTTT.